These T cell receptor beta chains were read from a single sample in a study of CD8 T cells in ankylosing spondylitis. Each CDR3 protein gets one entry after TCRdb re-called the 5' RACE reads with MiXCR. The sample has more than 500,000 distinct CDR3 sequences; 5.3% are singletons. Sequencing was done on a sample of blood, either unsorted or a sorted T cell fraction (not recorded which). Every receptor here comes from a male donor with ankylosing spondylitis. Each CDR3 is given without its conserved first and last residue.

TRBV28	TRBJ2-1	ASTSPGTGAHEQF
TRBV10-3	TRBJ1-2	AISASTGLGYGYT
TRBV4-3	TRBJ2-3	ASSQDRAGAADTQY
TRBV5-1	TRBJ2-1	ASSSGTSGNGNEQF
TRBV6-4	TRBJ2-1	ASGLAGDSPYYNEQF
TRBV7-9	TRBJ2-1	ASSHRDPNEQF
TRBV29-1	TRBJ2-7	SVGFGRGNEQY
TRBV10-3	TRBJ2-1	AISDKAGGQNEQF
TRBV20-1	TRBJ2-7	SATDRTFSYEQY
TRBV9	TRBJ2-3	ASSGRGWDTQY
TRBV15	TRBJ2-5	ATSRTLGNLETQY
TRBV28	TRBJ2-7	ASSLYRGEQY
TRBV27	TRBJ2-1	ASSLSSLWSYNEQF
TRBV4-1	TRBJ1-1	ASSQDQDWTEAF
TRBV5-5	TRBJ2-4	ASGDGGFPNIQY
TRBV5-1	TRBJ2-2	ASSLAGNTGELF
TRBV5-1	TRBJ2-7	ASSLDFYEQY
TRBV6-5	TRBJ2-2	ASGPGTGELF
TRBV6-5	TRBJ2-3	ASSYTLVSDTQY
TRBV20-1	TRBJ1-2	SARGTSTEVGVNYGYT
TRBV12-3/TRBV12-4	TRBJ2-4	ASSPRGRNIQY
TRBV5-5	TRBJ1-5	ASSRTGNNQPQH
TRBV12-3/TRBV12-4	TRBJ1-1	ASSPVRLPPHTEAF
TRBV20-1	TRBJ1-2	SASGQTYGYT
TRBV7-2	TRBJ2-5	ASSFTTGGQTQY